The rows below give T cell receptor beta chains drawn from one sample of a study of control samples from healthy donors and cancer patients. Method: immunoSEQ multiplex PCR; TCRdb's copy keeps in-frame clones and lacks some. The sample consists of around 110,000 clones, over 90% of them appearing once. Material: blood. All receptors come from a man aged 30-40 years in good health. CDR3s leave out the opening cysteine and the closing phenylalanine or tryptophan. The D gene is left open where the match is weak.

j_gene: TRBJ1-6
v_gene: TRBV2
len: 11
d_gene: TRBD1
CDR3aa: AREDRGDSPLH

j_gene: TRBJ2-3
v_gene: TRBV9
len: 11
d_gene: TRBD2
CDR3aa: ASSPGGTDTQY

j_gene: TRBJ1-6
v_gene: TRBV7-8
len: 14
d_gene: TRBD1
CDR3aa: ASSPRDREYNSPLH

j_gene: TRBJ2-2
v_gene: TRBV5-4
len: 12
d_gene: NA
CDR3aa: ASSSRRGEGELF

j_gene: TRBJ2-2
v_gene: TRBV18
len: 12
d_gene: NA
CDR3aa: ASSPLADTGELF

j_gene: TRBJ2-3
v_gene: TRBV24-1
len: 12
d_gene: NA
CDR3aa: TTSDPGNTDTQY

j_gene: TRBJ2-3
v_gene: TRBV6-4
len: 12
d_gene: TRBD2
CDR3aa: ASSSRGGTDTQY

j_gene: TRBJ2-7
v_gene: TRBV24-1
len: 11
d_gene: NA
CDR3aa: ATSDPRSYEQY

j_gene: TRBJ1-2
v_gene: TRBV19
len: 13
d_gene: NA
CDR3aa: ASSIFSGSHYGYT

j_gene: TRBJ2-2
v_gene: TRBV25-1
len: 14
d_gene: NA
CDR3aa: ASSPLPAANTGELF

j_gene: TRBJ2-1
v_gene: TRBV6-2/TRBV6-3
len: 19
d_gene: TRBD2
CDR3aa: ASSTLEQGLADLIPYNEQF

j_gene: TRBJ2-3
v_gene: TRBV5-1
len: 13
d_gene: NA
CDR3aa: ASSLVLDSTDTQY

j_gene: TRBJ1-1
v_gene: TRBV28
len: 12
d_gene: NA
CDR3aa: ASSLLRWDTEAF

j_gene: TRBJ2-7
v_gene: TRBV5-1
len: 10
d_gene: NA
CDR3aa: ASSFRGDEQY

j_gene: TRBJ1-5
v_gene: TRBV24-1
len: 12
d_gene: NA
CDR3aa: ATSDRRTNQPQH

j_gene: TRBJ1-4
v_gene: TRBV30
len: 12
d_gene: NA
CDR3aa: AWSLGGANEKLF

j_gene: TRBJ1-4
v_gene: TRBV5-1
len: 15
d_gene: TRBD1
CDR3aa: ASRGGELSVAYEKLF

j_gene: TRBJ2-3
v_gene: TRBV10-3
len: 12
d_gene: TRBD2
CDR3aa: AISESSGGNTQY

j_gene: TRBJ1-5
v_gene: TRBV2
len: 13
d_gene: NA
CDR3aa: ASRQGEAGDQPQH

j_gene: TRBJ1-1
v_gene: TRBV9
len: 12
d_gene: TRBD1
CDR3aa: ASSVGDRASEAF

j_gene: TRBJ1-6
v_gene: TRBV13
len: 17
d_gene: TRBD1
CDR3aa: ASSSKLGTESSYNSPLH

j_gene: TRBJ2-3
v_gene: TRBV24-1
len: 13
d_gene: TRBD1
CDR3aa: ATSDLGQGTDTQY

j_gene: TRBJ1-5
v_gene: TRBV6-5
len: 10
d_gene: TRBD1
CDR3aa: ASKTGGQPQH